Here is one T cell receptor (beta chain) with its context. The data belong to a study of blood T cell repertoires in COVID-19. About the study: PBMCs, B-cell-depleted T cells, or T cells provided the cDNA or gDNA that made up the material.

Method: immunoSEQ multiplex PCR; TCRdb's copy keeps in-frame clones and lacks some. The sample has tens of thousands of clones; approximately 89% are singletons. V lost 0 bases and J 14 bases, leaving 14 bases between the germline ends. The CDR3 is made up of 13 amino acids. CDR1 and CDR2 from the germline V gene are SGHRS and YFSETQ. The sequence was obtained from a human donor in a cohort sampled during active COVID-19. The chain links TRBV5-1 to TRBJ1-4; D ambiguous. Sequenced: peripheral blood. The CDR3 region has the DNA TGCGCCAGCAGCTTGGGACTCCAGAGTGGGCTGTTTTTT. Encoded protein: CASSLGLQSGLFF.